The sequence of this TCR beta chain was determined in a study of blood T cell repertoires in COVID-19. Original data processing: Amplification of reference gene primers provided the estimated nucleated cell counts. The repertoire was sequenced with immunoSEQ multiplex PCR; TCRdb's copy has only in-frame clones and lacks some. Clone size and V and J calls were adopted from that table, with D and trimming inferred from the DNA. The sample comprises 80,000 or so clones, approximately 80% of which are singletons, and over 15% rests with the top ten. CDR3 length equals 13 residues. V lost 3 bases and J lost 5, with 8 bases in between.

The source material was peripheral blood. The genes are TRBV12-3 or TRBV12-4 and TRBJ1-5, with no clear D. This receptor was obtained from a woman in her sixties with acute or convalescent COVID-19. This CDR3 reads CASSFSFYQPQHF. The CDR3 nucleotides read TGTGCCAGCAGTTTCAGTTTCTATCAGCCCCAGCATTTT.